The 11 T cell receptor beta chains in this list originate from one sample, sequenced in a study of beta chain features in type 1 diabetes. Sequencing targeted expressed TCRB transcripts, as all isolated RNA had been reverse transcribed. Produced via immunoSEQ multiplex PCR; TCRdb's table is partial and in-frame only. The sample includes 350,000 or so clones, roughly 21% of them seen just once. Sample: naive CD4+ T cells from blood. Receptors were obtained from a woman between 18 and 29 years old in good health.

There are a few counts of this clone. The J gene is TRBJ2-1, the V gene TRBV7-8, with D tentatively TRBD2 (6 bases). The CDR3 sequence is 17 residues long. V gave up 0 bases and J gave up 3 bases, with 15 bases separating them. Germline V gene lookup returns CDR1 SGHVS and CDR2 FQNEAQ. The CDR3 here is CASSLAWPSDGYNEQFF. CDR3 DNA sequence: TGTGCCAGCAGCTTAGCGTGGCCTAGCGATGGCTACAATGAGCAGTTCTTC.

This clone was recorded a few times. The chain joins TRBV5-1 to TRBJ1-2; D unclear. CDR3 size: 11 residues. V was trimmed by 5 bases and J by 3 bases, leaving 5 bases between them. Germline CDR1 SGHRS, CDR2 YFSETQ. CDR3 loop: CASRQDYGYTF. The CDR3 bases are TGCGCCAGCAGGCAGGACTATGGCTACACCTTC.

Concerning this clone itself: Other DNA sequences in the sample encode the same CDR3. The chain is built from TRBV30 and TRBJ1-5; D perhaps matches TRBD1 (5 bases). In germline, CDR1 is GTSNPN, CDR2 SVGIG (reference sequence). CDR3 length: 14 residues. Trimming stripped 0 bases from V and 6 bases from J, with 12 bases between. CDR3 in amino acids: CAWSVRQGSQPQHF. CDR3 DNA: TGTGCCTGGAGTGTTCGGCAGGGTAGTCAGCCCCAGCATTTT.

The table lists this clone with a few counts. The chain couples TRBV29-1 to TRBJ1-2; D ambiguous. The CDR3 is 13 residues long. Looked up from germline, CDR1 is SQVTM and CDR2 is ANQGSEA. Between the trimmed V and J ends, which lost 5 bases and 0 bases, there was a span of 10 bases. CDR3 residues: CSVLQAANYGYTF. The DNA for the CDR3 is TGCAGCGTTCTTCAGGCTGCTAACTATGGCTACACCTTC.

The chain links TRBV19 to TRBJ2-7; 8 nucleotides match TRBD1. CDR3 length equals 17 residues. Germline V gene lookup returns CDR1 LNHDA and CDR2 SQIVND (reference sequence). The trim removed 6 bases at V and 0 bases at J, leaving 13 bases unmatched. CDR3: CASSRGLDRGLSYEQYF. As DNA, the CDR3 is TGTGCCAGTAGCCGAGGGCTTGACAGGGGCCTCTCCTACGAGCAGTACTTC.

This clone has more than one count but fewer than ten. The chain employs TRBV11-3 and TRBJ2-3, with D maybe TRBD2 (7 bases). V lost 5 bases and J lost 0, with 9 bases in between. The V gene's germline CDR1 is SGHNT and CDR2 YENEEA. CDR3 length: 14 amino acids. The CDR3 is CASSPGGSTDTQYF. For the CDR3, the DNA is TGTGCCAGCAGCCCGGGGGGCAGCACAGATACGCAGTATTTT.

The chain is built from TRBV2 and TRBJ1-1; D gene unclear. V was shortened by 7 bases and J by 1 base, with 10 bases between the two germline ends. The CDR3 runs to 13 residues. Germline CDR1 reads SNHLY; CDR2 reads FYNNEI. The CDR3 sequence: CASNRVPNTEAFF. As DNA, the CDR3 is TGTGCCAGCAATCGCGTGCCGAACACTGAAGCTTTCTTT.

Of note for this clone: Other DNA sequences from this sample encode an identical CDR3 as well. The chain joins TRBV5-1 to TRBJ2-5; D call uncertain. The V and J ends lost 4 bases and 2 bases respectively, with 3 bases between them. This CDR3 spans 11 amino acids. The germline gives CDR1 SGHRS, CDR2 YFSETQ. The CDR3 bases are TGCGCCAGCAGCCTGCAAGAGACCCAGTACTTC. Translation: CASSLQETQYF.

This sequence joins TRBV29-1 and TRBJ2-3; D remains ambiguous. This CDR3 has 15 residues. CDR1 is SQVTM and CDR2 is ANQGSEA in the germline V gene. V lost 5 bases, J lost 0 bases, and 15 bases lay in between. This CDR3 is CSVLTQAASTDTQYF. The DNA for the CDR3 is TGCAGCGTTTTGACCCAGGCTGCTAGCACAGATACGCAGTATTTT.

This clone was seen a handful of times. This sequence joins TRBV4-2 and TRBJ2-7; 7 bases match TRBD1. Germline V gene sequence: CDR1 LGHNA, CDR2 YNFKEQ. The CDR3 consists of 16 residues. Trimming at V came to 4 bases and at J to 3 bases, leaving 12 bases not matched to a gene. This chain's CDR3 is CASSPLSRAGGYEQYF. CDR3 bases: TGTGCCAGCAGCCCACTAAGCCGGGCAGGGGGCTACGAGCAGTACTTC.

The table lists this clone with a few counts. J is TRBJ2-1 and V is TRBV7-3; 7 bases align to TRBD2. Germline V gene sequence: CDR1 SGHTA, CDR2 FQGTGA. CDR3 length equals 16 residues. The V and J ends lost 5 bases and 9 bases, in that order; junction bases with no gene match: 16. CDR3 nucleotides: TGTGCCAGCAGCCCCACTGGGCGGGGGTTCCTTGGTGAGCAGTTCTTC. As protein: CASSPTGRGFLGEQFF. Using reference TRBV7-3 and TRBJ2-1 for the parts outside the CDR3, the full variable domain is GAGVSQTPSNKVTEKGKYVELRCDPISGHTALYWYRQSLGQGPEFLIYFQGTGAADDSGLPNDRFFAVRPEGSVSTLKIQRTERGDSAVYLCASSPTGRGFLGEQFFGPGTRLTVL.